These 22 T cell receptor beta chains share one sample of origin, sequenced in a study of blood T cell repertoires in COVID-19 (dated by TCRdb to 2019 to 2021). Library generation was performed with the immunoSEQ multiplex PCR assay. TCRdb re-hosts the immuneACCESS table, in-frame sequences only. Its copies lack some clones; in the studies checked, an unresolved V gene accounts for under half of them, and the cause for the rest is not known. For this sample there are approximately 35,000 clones; 88% appear just once. Around 5.8% of the sample goes to the ten largest clones. The sequencing sample was made of peripheral blood. The receptor set was obtained from a human donor in a cohort sampled during active COVID-19.

This clone has a handful of counts. V is TRBV6-5 and J is TRBJ1-3; tentative D call: TRBD1 (6 bases). The V and J ends lost 4 bases and 0 bases respectively, with 10 bases between them. The germline V gene encodes CDR1 MNHEY and CDR2 SVGAGI. This CDR3 is 15 amino acids long. CDR3: CASSLRTDSGNTIYF. CDR3 nucleotide sequence: TGTGCCAGCAGTTTGCGGACAGACTCTGGAAACACCATATATTTT.

The chain is built from TRBV5-6 and TRBJ1-2, with 9 bases fitting TRBD1. The ends lost 2 bases at V and 2 bases at J; junction bases unmatched: 10. Germline values: CDR1 SGHDT, CDR2 YYEEEE. The CDR3 loop spans 17 amino acids. The CDR3 nucleotides are TGTGCCAGCAGCTTCGGGACAGGGAGTACCCGAAACTATGGCTACACCTTC. Encoded protein: CASSFGTGSTRNYGYTF.

V and J are TRBV7-2 and TRBJ2-7; weak D call: TRBD2 (6 bases). The CDR3 is 15 amino acids. From germline, CDR1 is SGHTA and CDR2 FQGNSA. V dropped 1 base and J dropped 11 bases, with 21 bases sitting between them. CDR3 nucleotides: TGTGCCAGCAGCTTAGGGATCGGGGACTCCCAGAGGGAGTACTTC. This gives the protein CASSLGIGDSQREYF. The whole variable domain, filled in from reference TRBV7-2 and TRBJ2-7, reads GAGVSQSPSNKVTEKGKDVELRCDPISGHTALYWYRQSLGQGLEFLIYFQGNSAPDKSGLPSDRFSAERTGGSVSTLTIQRTQQEDSAVYLCASSLGIGDSQREYFGPGTRLTVT.

This clone was detected only once. The genes are TRBV21-1 and TRBJ2-3; TRBD2, as called in the table, went unchecked against the DNA. TRBV21-1 is described as a pseudogene. The CDR3 totals 15 residues. The CDR3 bases are TGTGCCAGCAGCAAAAGTCCCAGCGGGACCCTGAAGCAGTATTTT. Protein product: CASSKSPSGTLKQYF.

V usage is TRBV7-8 and J usage is TRBJ1-2; 9 positions agree with TRBD1. Looked up from germline, CDR1 is SGHVS and CDR2 is FQNEAQ. The ends lost 5 bases at V and 8 bases at J; junction bases unmatched: 9. This CDR3 has 14 residues. The CDR3 region is CASSRDRDVGGYTF. The DNA of the CDR3 is TGTGCCAGCAGCCGGGACAGGGACGTGGGAGGCTACACCTTC. Drawing the rest from reference TRBV7-8 and TRBJ1-2, the complete variable domain is GAGVSQSPRYKVAKRGQDVALRCDPISGHVSLFWYQQALGQGPEFLTYFQNEAQLDKSGLPSDRFFAERPEGSVSTLKIQRTQQEDSAVYLCASSRDRDVGGYTFGSGTRLTVV.

This clone was seen a few times. This sequence joins TRBV19 and TRBJ1-2; 9 bases fit TRBD1. This CDR3 is 16 amino acids long. CDR1 LNHDA and CDR2 SQIVND come from the germline V gene (reference sequence). Trimming cost V 2 bases and J 3 bases; bases outside gene matches: 7. CDR3: CASSIPADRGYYGYTF. The DNA for the CDR3 is TGTGCCAGTAGTATACCGGCGGACAGGGGATACTATGGCTACACCTTC.

The chain carries TRBV21-1 and TRBJ2-7; whether TRBD1, the table's D call, matches the DNA was not checked. TRBV21-1 is described as a pseudogene. The CDR3 consists of 17 residues. The CDR3 sequence: CASTPRWERDRGYEQYF. The CDR3 DNA sequence: TGTGCCAGCACTCCTCGATGGGAACGGGACAGGGGTTACGAGCAGTACTTC.

The chain uses TRBV7-2 and TRBJ2-3; the D gene is possibly TRBD1 (6 bases). Germline V gene sequence: CDR1 SGHTA, CDR2 FQGNSA. The V end lost 1 base, the J end lost 4 bases, and 12 bases lay between the germline ends. The CDR3 loop spans 15 amino acids. For the CDR3, the DNA is TGTGCCAGCAGCTTAGTAGGGGGTGGGTCAGATACGCAGTATTTT. It is translated as CASSLVGGGSDTQYF.

The chain uses TRBV24-1 and TRBJ1-2; 7 nucleotides match TRBD1. After removal of 3 bases from V and 8 bases from J, the junction contained 14 bases not matched to a gene. CDR1 KGHDR and CDR2 SFDVKD come from the germline V gene. CDR3 length: 16 amino acids. CDR3 nucleotide sequence: TGTGCCACCAGTGATACGGGACAGAACGGTCTAGACGGCTACACCTTC. Translated, it gives CATSDTGQNGLDGYTF.

This clone has only one observation. The J gene is TRBJ2-5, the V gene TRBV7-6; 9 bases map to TRBD1. This CDR3 has 14 residues. Trimming cost V 6 bases and J 5 bases; bases outside gene matches: 7. Germline V gene sequence: CDR1 SGHVS, CDR2 FNYEAQ. The CDR3 region has the DNA TGTGCCAGCAGTGTGACAGGGGGAGGGGAGACCCAGTACTTC. The encoded protein is CASSVTGGGETQYF.

The J gene is TRBJ2-1, the V gene TRBV7-9; 8 positions match TRBD1. Germline lookup yields CDR1 SEHNR and CDR2 FQNEAQ (reference sequence). The CDR3 length is 16 residues. The ends lost 1 base at V and 8 bases at J; junction bases unmatched: 10. The CDR3 DNA is TGTGCCAGCAGCTTAGGATCAGGGGGCGCTGAGGATGAGCAGTTCTTC. This translates into CASSLGSGGAEDEQFF.

This sequence joins TRBV7-8 and TRBJ1-5; 9 bases match TRBD1. Looked up from germline, CDR1 is SGHVS and CDR2 is FQNEAQ. The CDR3 has 16 amino acids. The V gene end was trimmed by 5 bases and the J gene end by 5 bases; junction bases not matched to a gene: 10. CDR3 coding DNA: TGTGCCAGCAGCGAACGACAGGGGGTCGATCATCAGCCCCAGCATTTT. As protein: CASSERQGVDHQPQHF.

V and J are TRBV7-9 and TRBJ1-1; D is ambiguous. Deletions cut 2 bases from V and 0 bases from J, with 19 bases between. Germline V gives CDR1 SEHNR, CDR2 FQNEAQ (reference sequence). The CDR3 extends over 18 amino acids. The CDR3 nucleotides read TGTGCCAGCAGCTTAACCGCGGGCCCGAGAGGGATGAACACTGAAGCTTTCTTT. Amino acid sequence: CASSLTAGPRGMNTEAFF.

CDR3 in amino acids: CASSLLSGSNQPQHF. CDR3 DNA: TGTGCCAGCAGCTTACTAAGCGGTTCAAATCAGCCCCAGCATTTT. V usage is TRBV7-2 and J usage is TRBJ1-5; unclear D gene. The CDR3 runs 15 residues. Germline CDR1 reads SGHTA; CDR2 reads FQGNSA. V lost 2 bases and J lost 4, with 12 bases in between.

For the CDR3, the DNA is TGTGCCAGCAGTTTATTCGGGGGAGGAAAAACCTACGAGCAGTACTTC. The encoded protein is CASSLFGGGKTYEQYF. This chain joins TRBV28 and TRBJ2-7; weak D call: TRBD2 (6 bases). CDR3 length: 16 amino acids. The germline V gene encodes CDR1 MDHEN and CDR2 SYDVKM. V lost 1 base and J 2 bases, leaving 15 bases between the germline ends.

The chain employs TRBV10-3 and TRBJ1-1; the match to TRBD1 covers 7 bases. This CDR3 comprises 15 residues. V was pared by 3 bases and J by 10 bases, with 14 bases of the junction left unmatched. Germline CDR1 is ENHRY and CDR2 is SYGVKD. Written as DNA, the CDR3 is TGTGCCATCAGTGACCGGGACAGTCCTCTCGCGGGAGCTTTCTTT. Its protein product is CAISDRDSPLAGAFF.

The gene calls are TRBV5-5 and TRBJ2-7; TRBD1 matches at 8 bases. This CDR3 comprises 15 residues. CDR1 SGHKS and CDR2 YYEKEE come from the germline V gene (reference sequence). Trimming cost V 4 bases and J 1 base; bases outside gene matches: 7. The CDR3 DNA is TGTGCCAGCAGCAGTGGACAGGGCGGGTCCTACGAGCAGTACTTC. Residues: CASSSGQGGSYEQYF.

V gene TRBV7-2 combines with J gene TRBJ1-6; 7 bases line up with TRBD1. CDR3 length: 16 residues. V shed 4 bases and J 10 bases; nucleotides not matched to a gene: 13. Germline V gene sequence: CDR1 SGHTA, CDR2 FQGNSA. This CDR3 reads CASSSETGQTYSPLHF. The CDR3 nucleotides read TGTGCCAGCAGCTCCGAGACAGGGCAGACTTACTCACCCCTCCACTTT.

This clone was observed a single time. The gene calls are TRBV6-6 and TRBJ2-6; D is unresolved. Trimming stripped 6 bases from V and 0 bases from J, with 9 bases between. CDR3 length equals 15 residues. Germline lookup yields CDR1 MNHNY and CDR2 SVGAGI (reference sequence). The CDR3 nucleotides read TGTGCCAGCAGCCCCACCGGCTCTGGGGCCAACGTCCTGACTTTC. This encodes CASSPTGSGANVLTF.

The rearrangement joins TRBV18 to TRBJ2-7; 7 positions agree with TRBD1. The germline CDR1 and CDR2 sequences are KGHSH and LQKENI. CDR3 size: 14 residues. The V and J ends lost 3 bases and 2 bases, in that order; junction bases with no gene match: 4. CDR3 region: CASSPSDRTYEQYF. DNA for the CDR3: TGTGCCAGCTCACCCTCGGACAGGACCTACGAGCAGTACTTC. Full variable domain (remainder filled in from reference TRBV18 and TRBJ2-7): NAGVMQNPRHLVRRRGQEARLRCSPMKGHSHVYWYRQLPEEGLKFMVYLQKENIIDESGMPKERFSAEFPKEGPSILRIQQVVRGDSAAYFCASSPSDRTYEQYFGPGTRLTVT.

In nucleotides, the CDR3 is TGTGCCAGCAGGGGCAGGACAGCGTCCTACGAGCAGTACTTC. Its translation is CASRGRTASYEQYF. V and J are TRBV27 and TRBJ2-7; the D gene is possibly TRBD1 (6 bases). Germline CDR1 reads MNHEY; CDR2 reads SMNVEV (reference sequence). The CDR3 consists of 14 residues. Trimming stripped 6 bases from V and 1 base from J, with 13 bases between.

V is TRBV6-1 and J is TRBJ2-1, with 11 bases fitting TRBD2. Per the germline V gene, CDR1 is MNHNS and CDR2 is SASEGT. V dropped 2 bases and J dropped 4; count of bases not matched to a gene: 1. The CDR3 spans 15 residues. CDR3 bases: TGTGCCAGCAGTGAAACTAGCGGGGGTTACAATGAGCAGTTCTTC. Protein sequence: CASSETSGGYNEQFF.